This T cell receptor (beta chain) stems from a study of blood T cell repertoires in COVID-19. As for the study in general: The cDNA or gDNA used as material had been derived from T cells, B-cell-depleted T cells, or PBMCs.

In assigning cohorts, the study relied on participant-reported clinical history. Donors in Cohort 3 who had recovered were those with two negative PCRs, healthcare professional clearance, or resolution of their symptoms. Germline trimming cut 4 bases from V and 4 bases from J; bases unmatched to any gene: 13. CDR3 length: 19 residues. Germline assignment: CDR1 MNHNS and CDR2 SASEGT. Source study methods: Estimation of nucleated cell counts relied on the amplification of reference gene primers. Assay used: immunoSEQ multiplex PCR; TCRdb lists only in-frame clones, some missing. V, J and clone size were drawn from that table, and D and trimming were deduced from the DNA. The sample consists of about 330,000 clones, roughly 87% of them appearing once.

The source material was PBMCs or T cells enriched from blood (not recorded which). The J gene is TRBJ1-6, the V gene TRBV6-1; 10 bases match TRBD1. This receptor was taken from a woman younger than 45 who had recovered from COVID-19. The CDR3 DNA reads TGTGCCAGCAGTGGGGACCGGGACAGGGGTCTCTCATATAATTCACCCCTCCACTTT. This gives the protein CASSGDRDRGLSYNSPLHF.